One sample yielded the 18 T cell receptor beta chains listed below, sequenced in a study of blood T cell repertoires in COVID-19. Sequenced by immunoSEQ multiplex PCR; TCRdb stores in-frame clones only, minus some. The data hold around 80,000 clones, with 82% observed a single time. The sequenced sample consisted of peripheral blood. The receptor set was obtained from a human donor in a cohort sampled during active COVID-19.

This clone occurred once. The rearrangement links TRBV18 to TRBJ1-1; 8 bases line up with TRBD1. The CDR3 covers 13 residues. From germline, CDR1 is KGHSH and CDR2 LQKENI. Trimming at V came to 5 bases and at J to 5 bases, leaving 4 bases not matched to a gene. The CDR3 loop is CASSTGGRTEAFF. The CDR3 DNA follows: TGTGCCAGCTCAACAGGGGGGCGGACTGAAGCTTTCTTT.

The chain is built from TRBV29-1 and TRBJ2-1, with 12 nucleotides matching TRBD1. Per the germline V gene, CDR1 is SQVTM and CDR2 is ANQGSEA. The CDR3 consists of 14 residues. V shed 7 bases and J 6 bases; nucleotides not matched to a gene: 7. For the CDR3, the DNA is TGCAGCGGACGGGACAGGGGGCCGTTCAATGAGCAGTTCTTC. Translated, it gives CSGRDRGPFNEQFF.

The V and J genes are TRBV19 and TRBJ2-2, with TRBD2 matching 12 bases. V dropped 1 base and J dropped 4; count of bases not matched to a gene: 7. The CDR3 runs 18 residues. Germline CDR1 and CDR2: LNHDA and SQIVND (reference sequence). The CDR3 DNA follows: TGTGCCAGTAGTATAGGGCTAGCGGGGGGGCTCGGCACCGGGGAGCTGTTTTTT. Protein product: CASSIGLAGGLGTGELFF.

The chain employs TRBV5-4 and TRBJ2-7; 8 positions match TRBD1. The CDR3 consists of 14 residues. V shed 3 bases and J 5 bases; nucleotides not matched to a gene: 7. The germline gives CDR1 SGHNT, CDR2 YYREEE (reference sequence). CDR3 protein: CASSSRTGRNEQYF. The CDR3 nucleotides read TGTGCCAGCAGCTCGCGGACAGGGAGGAACGAGCAGTACTTC.

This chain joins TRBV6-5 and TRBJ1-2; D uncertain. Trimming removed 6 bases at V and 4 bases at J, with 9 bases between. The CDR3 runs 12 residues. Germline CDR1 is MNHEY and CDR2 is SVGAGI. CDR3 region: CASSTAFYGYTF. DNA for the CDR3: TGTGCCAGCAGCACAGCTTTCTATGGCTACACCTTC.

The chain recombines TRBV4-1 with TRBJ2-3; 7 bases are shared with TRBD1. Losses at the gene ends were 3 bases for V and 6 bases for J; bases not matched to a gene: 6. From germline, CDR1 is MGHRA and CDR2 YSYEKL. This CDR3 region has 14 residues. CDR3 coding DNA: TGCGCCAGCAGCCAGGAACAGGGGTGGGATACGCAGTATTTT. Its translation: CASSQEQGWDTQYF.

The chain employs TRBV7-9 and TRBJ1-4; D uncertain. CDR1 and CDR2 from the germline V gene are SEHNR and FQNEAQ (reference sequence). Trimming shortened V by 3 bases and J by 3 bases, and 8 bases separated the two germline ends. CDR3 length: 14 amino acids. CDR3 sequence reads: CASSLGSANEKLFF. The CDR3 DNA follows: TGTGCCAGCAGCTTGGGGAGTGCTAATGAAAAACTGTTTTTT.

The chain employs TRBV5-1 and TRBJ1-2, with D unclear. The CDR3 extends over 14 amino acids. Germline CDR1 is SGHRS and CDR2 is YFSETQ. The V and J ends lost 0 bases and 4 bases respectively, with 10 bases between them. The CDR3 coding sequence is TGCGCCAGCAGCTTGGGACGGAGCCCCTATGGCTACACCTTC. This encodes CASSLGRSPYGYTF.

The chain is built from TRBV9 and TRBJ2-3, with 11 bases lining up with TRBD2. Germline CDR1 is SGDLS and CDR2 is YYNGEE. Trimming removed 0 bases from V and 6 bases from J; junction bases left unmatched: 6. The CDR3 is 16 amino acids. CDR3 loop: CASSVAHSGGADTQYF. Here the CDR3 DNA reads TGTGCCAGCAGCGTAGCCCATAGCGGGGGGGCCGATACGCAGTATTTT.

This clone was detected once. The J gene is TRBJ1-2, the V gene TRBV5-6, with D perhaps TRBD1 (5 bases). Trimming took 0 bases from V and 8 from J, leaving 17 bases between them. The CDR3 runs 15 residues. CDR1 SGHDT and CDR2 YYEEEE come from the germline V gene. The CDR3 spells CASSLVEKTWGGYTF. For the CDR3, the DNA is TGTGCCAGCAGCTTGGTTGAGAAGACCTGGGGCGGCTACACCTTC.

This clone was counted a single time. Here the CDR3 reads CASSQGQGIKGPQHF. The CDR3 nucleotides read TGCGCCAGCAGTCAGGGACAGGGCATCAAGGGGCCCCAGCATTTT. The genes are TRBV23-1 and TRBJ1-5; 9 bases agree with TRBD1. TRBV23-1 is an ORF for which the function is uncertain. The CDR3 extends over 15 amino acids. V lost 3 bases to trimming and J lost 9 bases; unmatched junction nucleotides: 9.

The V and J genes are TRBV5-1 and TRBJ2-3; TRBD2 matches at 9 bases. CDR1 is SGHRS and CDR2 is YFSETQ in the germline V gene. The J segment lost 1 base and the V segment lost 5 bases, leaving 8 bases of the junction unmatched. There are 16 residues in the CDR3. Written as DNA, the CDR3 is TGCGCCAGCAGTCTTACTAGCGGGCCCCGCACAGATACGCAGTATTTT. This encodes CASSLTSGPRTDTQYF.

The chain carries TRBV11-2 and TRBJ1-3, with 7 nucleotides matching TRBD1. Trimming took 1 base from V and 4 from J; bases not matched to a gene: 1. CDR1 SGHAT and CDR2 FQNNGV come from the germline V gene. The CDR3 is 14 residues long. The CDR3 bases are TGTGCCAGCAGCTTAGGACAGGGCGGAAACACCATATATTTT. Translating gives CASSLGQGGNTIYF. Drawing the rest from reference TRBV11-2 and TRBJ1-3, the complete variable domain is EAGVAQSPRYKIIEKRQSVAFWCNPISGHATLYWYQQILGQGPKLLIQFQNNGVVDDSQLPKDRFSAERLKGVDSTLKIQPAKLEDSAVYLCASSLGQGGNTIYFGEGSWLTVV.

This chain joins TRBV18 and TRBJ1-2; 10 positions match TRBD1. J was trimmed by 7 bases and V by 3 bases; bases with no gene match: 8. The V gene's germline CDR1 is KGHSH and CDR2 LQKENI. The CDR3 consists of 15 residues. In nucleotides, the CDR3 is TGTGCCAGCTCACCCTCGACAGGGGGCTGGGTTGGCTACACCTTC. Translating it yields CASSPSTGGWVGYTF.

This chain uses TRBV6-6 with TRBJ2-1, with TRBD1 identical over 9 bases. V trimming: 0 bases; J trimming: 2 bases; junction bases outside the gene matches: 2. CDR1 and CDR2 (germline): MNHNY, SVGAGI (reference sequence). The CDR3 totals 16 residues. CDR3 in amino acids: CASSYSGQGPYNEQFF. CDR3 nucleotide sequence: TGTGCCAGCAGTTACTCGGGACAGGGACCCTACAATGAGCAGTTCTTC.

In nucleotides, the CDR3 is TGTGCCAGCAGCTTAAACGCAGGGGTGGACACTGAAGCTTTCTTT. Its translation: CASSLNAGVDTEAFF. J is TRBJ1-1 and V is TRBV7-3; a weak D match, TRBD1 (6 bases). The V end lost 1 base, the J end lost 3 bases, and 12 bases lay between the germline ends. The CDR3 runs to 15 residues. Per the germline V gene, CDR1 is SGHTA and CDR2 is FQGTGA.

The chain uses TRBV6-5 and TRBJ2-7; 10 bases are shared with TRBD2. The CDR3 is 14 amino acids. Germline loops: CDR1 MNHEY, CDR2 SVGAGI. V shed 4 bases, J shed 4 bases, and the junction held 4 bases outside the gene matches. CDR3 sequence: CASSSPSGGYEQYF. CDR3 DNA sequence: TGTGCCAGCAGTTCCCCTAGCGGGGGATACGAGCAGTACTTC.

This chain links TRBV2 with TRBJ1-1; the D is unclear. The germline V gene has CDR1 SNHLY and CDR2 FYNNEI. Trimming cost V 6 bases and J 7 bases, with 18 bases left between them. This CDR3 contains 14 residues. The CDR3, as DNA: TGTGCCAGCAGCGTATACCCGTCTCGGGGTGAAGCTTTCTTT. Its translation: CASSVYPSRGEAFF.